This record concerns one TCR beta chain sequence. Its antigen is unknown. Per-base qualities were not stored, and no clone one base away is much larger. Libraries were constructed by the immunoSEQ multiplex PCR assay. For the multiplex PCR, a mixture combining 60 forward primers for TCR Vbeta segments and 13 reverse primers for TCR Jbeta segments was used. The CDR3 region of rearranged TCR beta genes was amplified from genomic DNA by a multiplex PCR assay. On the Illumina HiSeq System, the amplified TCR beta libraries were sequenced as 87-base-pair reads. Turning to the authors' computational methods: A later analysis counted about 80 million unique TCR beta chains across the 550 to 800 repertoires, and roughly 11 million of these chains were shared by at least two donors. A nearest-neighbor algorithm error-corrected the raw reads and collapsed the reads into unique sequences, merging closely related sequences to remove PCR and sequencing errors. To assign V, D and J gene segments, CDR3 sequences were aligned to IMGT reference sequences. For a sequence to be retained, a match of at least six nucleotides was required to both a V gene segment and a J gene segment. A rearrangement was called productive if the CDR3 had no stop codons and remained in frame with V and J, and every other rearrangement was called non-productive. CDR3 was defined by IMGT convention, running from the second conserved V-encoded cysteine to the conserved J-encoded phenylalanine. In an earlier analysis of 587 of the donors, sequences lacking an unambiguous match to a single V gene segment were excluded. In an earlier analysis of 587 of the donors, V segments were called functional above 56.7% productive rearrangements and were called segregating when the between-donor standard deviation exceeded 5%. A statistical classification framework was built for diagnosing cytomegalovirus status from the catalog of TCR beta chain sequences. A later analysis assigned V and J genes by comparing TCR nucleotide sequences with IMGT/GENE-DB human TR gene sequences. Using the TCRdist pipeline, a later analysis assigned CDR3 sequences along with most-parsimonious VDJ recombination scenarios. In a later analysis, each TCR beta chain was defined by its CDR3 amino acid sequence together with its V-gene family, and reads lacking a unique V-gene family were excluded. As a way to deal with suspected cross-contamination and a sequencing artifact, a later analysis dropped under 600 nucleotide sequences that were highly shared and had low generation probability. For each public chain, a later analysis derived a clonal expansion index from normalized ranks of inferred template counts within each repertoire. In a later analysis, generation probabilities were computed with a VDJ recombination model fitted to out-of-frame rearrangements, and the resulting probabilities were checked against IGoR. Hypergeometric tests were used in a later analysis to score TCR-TCR, TCR-HLA and TCR-CMV co-occurrence, with a repertoire-size bias correction applied to the TCR pairs. A later analysis estimated false discovery rates by permuting HLA or CMV assignments 20 times. In a later analysis, co-occurring TCRs were grouped using DBSCAN, and TCRdist sequence similarity was added for clustering within HLA-allele-positive subsets. Repertoires with fewer than 30,000 or more than 120,000 public chains were left out of co-occurrence clustering, as were five repertoires with anomalous nucleotide sharing. TCRdb retrieved this table from immuneACCESS and kept in-frame rearrangements only. Not all clones are present; in checked studies, unresolved V genes account for under half, and no reason is known for the remainder. The D gene and trimming were derived from the DNA, and the V and J assignments and clone size from that table. Here the sample has about 71,000 clones; roughly 70% occur a single time. The ten largest clones add up to 8.5% to 10% of the sample.

The junction carries 8 bases between V and J, which are trimmed by 1 base and 8 bases respectively. Via the germline V gene (reference sequence), CDR1 is MNHEY and CDR2 SMNVEV. The CDR3 goes from the cysteine to the phenylalanine over 13 residues. Only the CDR3 region is kept as DNA, spanning 39 bases read in frame from base 1. This specimen belongs to a study of cytomegalovirus exposure and HLA in healthy donors (dated by TCRdb to between 2016 and 2019). As for the study more broadly: An earlier analysis of around 600 of the donors reported about 250 Gb of sequence data and around 110 million unique TCR beta sequences from around 200 million T cells. Among the roughly 400 genotyped donors, around 79% belonged to the genetic ancestry cluster associated with self-reported Caucasian donors. Across around 400 genotyped donors of the cohort, an average of approximately 240,000 unique TCR beta nucleotide sequences per donor were sequenced, and roughly 20% of those sequences were non-productive. A later analysis re-examined previously published TCR beta repertoires from several hundred donors and added high-resolution HLA genotyping to investigate patterns of TCR occurrence. To predict cytomegalovirus infection status, the study brought together high-throughput TCR immunosequencing, statistical association of individual TCRs with disease status, and machine learning. An early release covering some 640 HLA-typed donors comprised about 300 gigabases of sequencing data and 65 million to 100 million unique TCR sequences. All discovery cohort repertoires had been generated on a single sequencing platform. Typing coverage varied by locus: roughly 620-640 donors for A, B, C, DRB1 and DQB1; roughly 510 for DQA1; more than 600 for DPA1; approximately 490 for DPB1. A separate validation cohort of over 95 different subjects was used in addition to the roughly 640-subject first cohort. The study profiled the T cell repertoires of 500 to 800 subjects by immunosequencing and related them to cytomegalovirus serostatus. The aim of the study was to test whether cataloging public T cell receptors could identify signatures of past pathogen exposure. An earlier analysis of 587 of the donors used high-throughput TCR beta sequencing to judge whether each TCR beta V gene segment behaved as functional or pseudogenic. HLA typing covered class I and class II loci at four-digit resolution. Several DR-DQ haplotypes were handled as single units for association and clustering because linkage in the cohort was strong. Donor age, sex, ethnicity and CMV serostatus were compiled alongside the repertoire data. Rather than using new phenotypic data, the later analysis identified candidate immune exposures from TCR beta sequences and from how often those sequences occurred across donors. Genome-wide SNP genotypes for about 65% of the 666 donors were used in a later genetic analysis, which treated that subset as a discovery cohort. Points the paper makes about the study in general: According to a later analysis, parvovirus B19, influenza, CMV and Epstein-Barr virus appeared linked to several top co-occurrence clusters. Three of the identified cytomegalovirus-associated TCR beta chains were confirmed in vitro to be specific for cytomegalovirus antigens. Compared with the roughly 600-donor mean, donors in an Asian-associated ancestry cluster had fewer N-insertions in productive TCRs, according to a later genetic analysis. In a later analysis, HLA-associated TCR beta chains showed more clonal expansion and lower generation probabilities than non-associated chains that were equally common. Because counts were too low, approximately 15 rarely observed V segments, including chromosome 9 orphons, were excluded from the earlier analysis of some 540 of the donors. In an earlier analysis of fewer than 750 of the donors, most TCR beta V segments were observed in productive rearrangements about 87% or about 30% of the time, broadly matching IMGT annotations. Roughly uniform sequencing depth across donors was assumed in presence/absence analyses, although this assumption may not hold. Assigning TCR associations to individual alleles was difficult when HLA alleles, especially DR and DQ, strongly co-occurred. The only immune exposure information available for the cohort was CMV serostatus. The authors suggested that the approach could potentially be extended to other disease states and immunological phenotypes. Most CMV-associated TCR beta chains appeared to be HLA-restricted in a later analysis, and the HLA associations seemed to be driven largely by CMV exposure. Correlated functional status among segregating V segments might reflect linkage disequilibrium, but an unknown experimental factor could not be ruled out. Because HLA typing was unavailable for some donors at each locus, only the typed subset was used in association tests. The 87-base-pair reads could not distinguish some IMGT-functional V segments, including TRBV6-2 and TRBV6-3, so those segments were excluded. A further reported finding was that TCR beta sequences accurately predicted the HLA-A and HLA-B alleles for most subjects in the first cohort. Cytomegalovirus status was reported to be diagnosed by the classifier with high specificity and sensitivity in both the original and validation cohorts. In a later genetic analysis, a missense DCLRE1C variant was associated with V-gene and J-gene trimming of TCR beta chains, and the association was replicated in an independent cohort. Specific HLA alleles were associated with more than 15,000 TCR beta sequences at a false discovery rate of 0.05 in a later analysis. In a later analysis, TCR association rates were found to vary across HLA loci, with the most associated TCRs seen for DRB1 alleles and the fewest for HLA-C alleles. Only TCR beta chains were sequenced in this cohort, and the absence of alpha or paired-chain data limited detectable features. A cluster of highly shared sequence variants was judged likely to be a technical artifact of the sequencing pipeline. In the study, some 160 TCR beta chains were listed as associated with cytomegalovirus. While some public TCRs were present in many individuals, most TCR sequences turned up only very rarely across donors.

The cohort comprised fewer than 700 healthy bone marrow donors. At the time of sampling, all cohort members were nominally healthy, though unrecorded immune exposures were likely present. The donor was CMV seropositive and belonged to the group of more than 250 seropositive cohort members. A peripheral blood sample was collected from each donor, and TCR beta sequencing was performed on peripheral blood mononuclear cells. Genomic DNA extraction from the blood cell samples was performed with the Qiagen DNeasy Blood Extraction Kit. Sequencing input: PBMCs. The sequence came from a woman aged 50 to 65 in good health and CMV-seropositive. The V and J segments used are TRBV27 and TRBJ1-4; the D gene is perhaps TRBD1, on 5 matching bases. The CDR3 protein is CASSLFQGEKLFF. Read as DNA, the sequence is TGTGCCAGCAGTTTATTCCAGGGCGAAAAACTGTTTTTT.